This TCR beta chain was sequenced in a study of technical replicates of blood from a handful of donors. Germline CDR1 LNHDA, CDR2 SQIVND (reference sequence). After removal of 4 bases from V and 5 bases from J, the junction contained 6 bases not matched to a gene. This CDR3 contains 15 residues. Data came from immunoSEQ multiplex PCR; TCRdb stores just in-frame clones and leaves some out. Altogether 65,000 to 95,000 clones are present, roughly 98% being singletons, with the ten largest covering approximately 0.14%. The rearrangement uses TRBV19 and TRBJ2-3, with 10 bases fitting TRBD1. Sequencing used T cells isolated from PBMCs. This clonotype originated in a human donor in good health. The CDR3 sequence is CASSTGTGDQDTQYF. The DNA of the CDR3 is TGTGCCAGTAGTACCGGGACAGGGGATCAAGATACGCAGTATTTT.